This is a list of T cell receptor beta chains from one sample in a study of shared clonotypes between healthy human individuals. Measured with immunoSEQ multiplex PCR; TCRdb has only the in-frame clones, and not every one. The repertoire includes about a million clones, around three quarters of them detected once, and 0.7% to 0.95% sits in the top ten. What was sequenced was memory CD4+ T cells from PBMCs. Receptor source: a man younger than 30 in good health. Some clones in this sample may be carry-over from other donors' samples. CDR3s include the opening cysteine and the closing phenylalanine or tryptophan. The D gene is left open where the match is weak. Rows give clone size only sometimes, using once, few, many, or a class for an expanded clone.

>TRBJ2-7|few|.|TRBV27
CASSLSPLRIEQYF
TGTGCCAGCAGTTTATCGCCCTTAAGGATCGAGCAGTACTTC
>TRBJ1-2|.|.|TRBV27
CASRQIGVANGYTF
TGTGCCAGCAGGCAAATAGGGGTCGCTAATGGCTACACCTTC
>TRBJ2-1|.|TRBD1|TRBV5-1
CASSSGQGDVNEQFF
TGCGCCAGCAGCTCTGGACAGGGAGATGTGAATGAGCAGTTCTTC
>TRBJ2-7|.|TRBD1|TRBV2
CASTLLGQGGNEQYF
TGTGCCAGCACCCTTCTCGGACAGGGGGGGAACGAGCAGTACTTC
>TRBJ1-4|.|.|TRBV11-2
CASSYRRVGEKLFF
TGTGCCAGCAGCTATAGGAGGGTGGGTGAAAAACTGTTTTTT
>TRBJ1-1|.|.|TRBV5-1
CASSLDDRSNTEAFF
TGCGCCAGCAGCTTGGATGACAGATCGAACACTGAAGCTTTCTTT
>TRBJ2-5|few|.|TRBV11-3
CASSLGRETQYF
TGTGCCAGCAGCTTAGGACGTGAGACCCAGTACTTC
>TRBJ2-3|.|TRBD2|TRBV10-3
CAIRDPSGRDSTDTQYF
TGTGCCATCAGAGACCCTAGCGGGAGGGACAGCACAGATACGCAGTATTTT
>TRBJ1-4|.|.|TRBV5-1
CASPLPEAEKLFF
TGCGCCAGCCCCTTACCCGAGGCTGAAAAACTGTTTTTT
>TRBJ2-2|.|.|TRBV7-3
CASSLFYNTGELFF
TGTGCCAGCAGCTTATTCTATAACACCGGGGAGCTGTTTTTT
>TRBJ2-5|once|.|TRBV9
CASSVDSQETQYF
TGTGCCAGCAGCGTAGACTCTCAAGAGACCCAGTACTTC
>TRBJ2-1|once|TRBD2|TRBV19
CASSRREGGYNEQFF
TGTGCCAGTAGTAGGCGGGAGGGTGGGTACAATGAGCAGTTCTTC
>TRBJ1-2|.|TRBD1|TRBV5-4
CASSPGQGNYGYTF
TGTGCCAGCAGCCCCGGACAGGGTAACTATGGCTACACCTTC
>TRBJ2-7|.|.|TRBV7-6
CASSSDLSTWVAYEQYF
TGTGCCAGCAGCTCGGACCTCTCCACCTGGGTGGCCTACGAGCAGTACTTC
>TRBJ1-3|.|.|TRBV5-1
CASSSGLGSGNTIYF
TGCGCCAGCAGCTCGGGGCTAGGCTCTGGAAACACCATATATTTT
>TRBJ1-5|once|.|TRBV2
CASHRDSNQPQHF
TGTGCCAGCCACCGGGACAGCAATCAGCCCCAGCATTTT
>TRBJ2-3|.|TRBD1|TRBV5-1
CASKGQDRTDTQYF
TGCGCCAGCAAGGGACAGGACCGCACAGATACGCAGTATTTT
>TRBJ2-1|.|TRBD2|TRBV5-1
CASSEGGLAIGEQFF
TGCGCCAGCAGCGAGGGTGGACTAGCTATCGGTGAGCAGTTCTTC
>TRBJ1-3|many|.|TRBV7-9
CASSPREPGNTIYF
TGTGCCAGCAGCCCCAGGGAACCCGGAAACACCATATATTTT
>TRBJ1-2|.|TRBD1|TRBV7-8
CASSQGQDGYTF
TGTGCCAGCAGCCAAGGACAGGATGGCTACACCTTC
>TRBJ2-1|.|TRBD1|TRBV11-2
CASSLADRPHNEQFF
TGTGCCAGCAGCTTAGCGGACAGGCCTCACAATGAGCAGTTCTTC
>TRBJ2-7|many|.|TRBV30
CAWSVGGRSYEQYF
TGTGCCTGGAGTGTAGGAGGCCGCTCCTACGAGCAGTACTTC
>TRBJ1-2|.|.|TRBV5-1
CASSLERNYGYTF
TGCGCCAGCAGCTTGGAACGGAACTATGGCTACACCTTC
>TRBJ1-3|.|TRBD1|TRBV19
CASSTDRAGNTIYF
TGTGCCAGTAGTACTGACAGGGCTGGAAACACCATATATTTT
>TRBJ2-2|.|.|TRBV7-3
CASSPGGRRRELFF
TGTGCCAGCAGCCCCGGGGGACGCCGACGGGAGCTGTTTTTT
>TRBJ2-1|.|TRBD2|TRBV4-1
CASSQVAGTSGYNEQFF
TGCGCCAGCAGCCAGGTGGCGGGGACTAGCGGATACAATGAGCAGTTCTTC
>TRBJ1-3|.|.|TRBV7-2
CASSLNREGNTIYF
TGTGCCAGCAGCCTCAACAGGGAAGGAAACACCATATATTTT
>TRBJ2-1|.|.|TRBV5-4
CASSLGAVANEQFF
TGTGCCAGCAGCTTGGGAGCAGTCGCCAATGAGCAGTTCTTC
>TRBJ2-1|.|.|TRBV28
CASSSGGGTYNEQFF
TGTGCCAGCAGCTCCGGGGGCGGGACCTACAATGAGCAGTTCTTC
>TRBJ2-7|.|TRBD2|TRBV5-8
CASSHSGTSGYEQYF
TGTGCCAGCAGCCATTCCGGGACTAGCGGATACGAGCAGTACTTC
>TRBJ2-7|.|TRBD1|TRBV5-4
CASSSPGQGIYEQYF
TGTGCCAGCAGCTCCCCGGGACAGGGTATCTACGAGCAGTACTTC
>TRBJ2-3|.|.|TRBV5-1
CASSPRRDADTQYF
TGCGCCAGCAGCCCTAGACGGGATGCGGATACGCAGTATTTT
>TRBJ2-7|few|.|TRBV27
CASSGDRAYEQYF
TGTGCCAGCAGTGGGGACCGGGCCTACGAGCAGTACTTC
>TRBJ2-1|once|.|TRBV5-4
CASSLEHLNEQFF
TGTGCCAGCAGCTTGGAACACCTGAATGAGCAGTTCTTC
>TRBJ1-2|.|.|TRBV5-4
CASSPTGTTAHGYTF
TGTGCCAGCAGCCCTACCGGGACAACTGCTCATGGCTACACCTTC
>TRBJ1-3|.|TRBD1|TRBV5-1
CASSSTGTGEGNTIYF
TGCGCCAGCAGCTCGACCGGGACAGGGGAAGGAAACACCATATATTTT
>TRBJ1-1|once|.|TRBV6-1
CASRALPGRAFF
TGTGCCAGCAGAGCATTACCCGGCCGGGCTTTCTTT